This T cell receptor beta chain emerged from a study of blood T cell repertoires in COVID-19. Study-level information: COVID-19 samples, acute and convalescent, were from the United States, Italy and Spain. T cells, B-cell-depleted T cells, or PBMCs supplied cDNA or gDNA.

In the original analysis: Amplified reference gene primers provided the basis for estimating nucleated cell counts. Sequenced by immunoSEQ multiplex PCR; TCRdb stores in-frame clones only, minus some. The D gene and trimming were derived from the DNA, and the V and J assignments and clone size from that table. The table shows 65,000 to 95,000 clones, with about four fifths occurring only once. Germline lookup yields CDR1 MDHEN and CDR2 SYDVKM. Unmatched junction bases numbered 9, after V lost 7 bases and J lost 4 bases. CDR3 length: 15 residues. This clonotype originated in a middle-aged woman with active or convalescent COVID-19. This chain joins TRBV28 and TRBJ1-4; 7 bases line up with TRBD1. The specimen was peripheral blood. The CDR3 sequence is CASTHQDRRNEKLFF. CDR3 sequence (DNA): TGTGCCAGCACCCACCAGGACAGGCGTAATGAAAAACTGTTTTTT.